This TCR beta chain was observed in a study of blood T cell repertoires in COVID-19. As for the study in general: There were acute and convalescent COVID-19 samples, and they came from the United States, Italy and Spain.

This table comes from immunoSEQ multiplex PCR, and its TCRdb copy is limited to in-frame clones, with some not included. The profile covers 350,000 to 450,000 clones, with roughly nine tenths appearing a single time and 1.7% taken by the ten largest. V shed 6 bases and J 7 bases; nucleotides not matched to a gene: 9. Germline CDR1 and CDR2: MNHEY and SVGAGI. This CDR3 is built from 14 residues. This sequence originates from a woman aged 25-40 years who had recovered from COVID-19. Sample: PBMCs or T cells enriched from blood (not recorded which). This chain links TRBV6-5 with TRBJ2-1, with 7 nucleotides matching TRBD1. CDR3 in DNA: TGTGCCAGCAGCCTTAACAGGGGTGGGAATGAGCAGTTCTTC. As protein: CASSLNRGGNEQFF.